This TCR beta chain was documented in a study of T cell changes during pregnancy in multiple sclerosis. V lost 3 bases to trimming and J lost 0 bases, with 9 bases between them. The germline V gene has CDR1 LNHDA and CDR2 SQIVND (reference sequence). The CDR3 covers 15 residues. Generated by immunoSEQ multiplex PCR, the TCRdb table keeps only in-frame clones and is missing some. This sample yields around 56,000 clones, of which 75% to 90% are seen a single time; approximately 2% belongs to the top ten. This sequence joins TRBV19 and TRBJ1-5; D possibly corresponds to TRBD1 (5 bases). The material sequenced was peripheral blood, taken after pregnancy. The sequence was collected from a female donor with multiple sclerosis, enrolled in a pregnancy study. DNA for the CDR3: TGTGCCAGTAGTATCTTGACAGTTAGCAATCAGCCCCAGCATTTT. Translating it yields CASSILTVSNQPQHF. The complete variable domain, with remaining parts taken from reference TRBV19 and TRBJ1-5, reads DGGITQSPKYLFRKEGQNVTLSCEQNLNHDAMYWYRQDPGQGLRLIYYSQIVNDFQKGDIAEGYSVSREKKESFPLTVTSAQKNPTAFYLCASSILTVSNQPQHFGDGTRLSIL.